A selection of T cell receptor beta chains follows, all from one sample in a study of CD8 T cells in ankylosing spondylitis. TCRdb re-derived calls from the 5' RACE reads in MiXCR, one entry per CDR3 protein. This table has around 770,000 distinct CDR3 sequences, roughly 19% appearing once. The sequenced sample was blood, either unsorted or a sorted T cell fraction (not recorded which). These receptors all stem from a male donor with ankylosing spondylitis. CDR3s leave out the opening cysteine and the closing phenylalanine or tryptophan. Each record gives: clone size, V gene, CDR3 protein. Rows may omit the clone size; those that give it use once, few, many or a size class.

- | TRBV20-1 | SASPRLSRGYNEQF
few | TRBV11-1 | ASSSRDRGRKVAGNTIY
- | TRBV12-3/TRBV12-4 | ASSLSGDHNEQF
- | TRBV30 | AWSLRVGYEQY
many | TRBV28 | ASSFRTGSNEQY
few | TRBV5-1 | ASSFQWDTEAF
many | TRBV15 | ATSLGEAYTEAF
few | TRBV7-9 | ASSLDGRIVEKLF
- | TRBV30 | AWSYGQGNNQPQH
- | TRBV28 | ASTTGGYVLT
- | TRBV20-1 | SAPPAGRDQPQH
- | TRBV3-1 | ASSQDDRGYGYT
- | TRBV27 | ASSFGLAGVGGELF
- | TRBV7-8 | ASSLLEGDIQY
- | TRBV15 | ASQGTLDSGANVLT
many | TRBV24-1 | ATRPTSTDTQY
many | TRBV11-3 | ASSFTGTGATGNTIY
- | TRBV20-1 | SARESRSQTNSPLH
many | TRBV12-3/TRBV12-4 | ASSYRGDYGYT
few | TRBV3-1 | ASTPSEGTDTQY
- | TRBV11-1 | ASSSIQGRMISGANVLT
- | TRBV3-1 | ASSQDLKGNTIY
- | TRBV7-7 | ASTRLAAQQETQY
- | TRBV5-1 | ASSSTPPDTQY
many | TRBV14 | ASSQRGPTRWVEQF
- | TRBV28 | ASSRRTGAYQETQY
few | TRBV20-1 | SARVRGRATDTQY
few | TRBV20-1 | SARDPTGPDTQY
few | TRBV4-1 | ASSPPQGANTGELF
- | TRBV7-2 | ASSRGANVLT
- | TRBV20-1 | SARDHAGTYNYEQY
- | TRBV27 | ASTLTENDYEQY
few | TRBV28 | ASSLYDMNTEAF
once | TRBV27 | ASIPGLAGPGVSNEQF
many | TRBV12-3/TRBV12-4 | ASSLGLEQY
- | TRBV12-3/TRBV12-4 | ASAGGRADEQF
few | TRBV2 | ASRGAGSRQPQH